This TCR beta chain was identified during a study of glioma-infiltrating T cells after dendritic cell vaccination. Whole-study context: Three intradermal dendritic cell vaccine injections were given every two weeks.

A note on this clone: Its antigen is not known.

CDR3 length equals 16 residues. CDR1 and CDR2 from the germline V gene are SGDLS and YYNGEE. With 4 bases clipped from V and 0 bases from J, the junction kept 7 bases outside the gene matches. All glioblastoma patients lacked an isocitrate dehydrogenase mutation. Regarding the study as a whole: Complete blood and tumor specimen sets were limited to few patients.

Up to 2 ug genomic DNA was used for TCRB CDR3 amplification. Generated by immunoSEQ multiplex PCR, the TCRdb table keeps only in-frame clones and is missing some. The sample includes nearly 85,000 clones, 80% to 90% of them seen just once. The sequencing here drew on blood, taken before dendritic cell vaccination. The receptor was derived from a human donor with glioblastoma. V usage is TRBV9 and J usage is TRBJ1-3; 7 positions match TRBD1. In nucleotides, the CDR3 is TGTGCCAGCAGCACGGCGGGACAGATCTCTGGAAACACCATATATTTT. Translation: CASSTAGQISGNTIYF.